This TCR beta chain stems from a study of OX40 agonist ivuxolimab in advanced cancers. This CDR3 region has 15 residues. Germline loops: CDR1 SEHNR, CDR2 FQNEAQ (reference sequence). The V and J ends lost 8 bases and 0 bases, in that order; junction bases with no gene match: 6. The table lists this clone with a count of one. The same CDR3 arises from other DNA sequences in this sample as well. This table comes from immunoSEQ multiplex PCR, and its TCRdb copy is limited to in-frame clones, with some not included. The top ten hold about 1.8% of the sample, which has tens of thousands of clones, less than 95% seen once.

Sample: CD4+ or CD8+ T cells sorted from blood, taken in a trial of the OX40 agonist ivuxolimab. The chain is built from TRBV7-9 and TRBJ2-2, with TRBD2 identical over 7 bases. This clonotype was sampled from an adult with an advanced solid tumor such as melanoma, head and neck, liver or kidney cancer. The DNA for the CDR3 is TGTGCCAGCCTCCGGGGAGGGCCGAACACCGGGGAGCTGTTTTTT. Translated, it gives CASLRGGPNTGELFF.